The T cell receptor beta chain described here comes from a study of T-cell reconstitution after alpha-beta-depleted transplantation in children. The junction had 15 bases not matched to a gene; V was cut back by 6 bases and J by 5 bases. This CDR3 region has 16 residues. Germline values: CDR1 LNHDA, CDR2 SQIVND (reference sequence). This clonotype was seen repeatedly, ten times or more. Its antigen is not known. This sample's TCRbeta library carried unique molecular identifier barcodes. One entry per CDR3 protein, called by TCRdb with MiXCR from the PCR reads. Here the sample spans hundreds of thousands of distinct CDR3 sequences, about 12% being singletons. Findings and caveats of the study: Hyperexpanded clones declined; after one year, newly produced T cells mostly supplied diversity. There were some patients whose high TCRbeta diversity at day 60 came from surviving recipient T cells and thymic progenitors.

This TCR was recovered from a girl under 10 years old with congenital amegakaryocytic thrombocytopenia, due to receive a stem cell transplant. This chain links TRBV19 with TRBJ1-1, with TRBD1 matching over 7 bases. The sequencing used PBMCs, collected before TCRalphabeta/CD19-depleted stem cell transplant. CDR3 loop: CASSRPMGQTRTEAFF. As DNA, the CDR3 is TGTGCCAGTAGCCGACCAATGGGACAGACGAGGACTGAAGCTTTCTTT.